Listed here are 6 T cell receptor beta chains from one sample, sequenced in a study of blood T cells in healthy people across ages (dated by TCRdb to about 2015). Receptor amplification or capture employed 5' RACE. Sequencing used an Illumina HiSeq 2500. A second 7 to 11 cycle PCR used a sample-barcoded 5' primer and a J-beta primer mix. TCRdb redid the processing of the public reads, applying fastp at Q25 and MiXCR, and retained in-frame beta chains. CDR3 protein duplicates are merged, each entry listing the most common genes and DNA. The sample has some 1.4 million distinct CDR3 sequences on record, 42% of them singletons. Together, the top ten hold 7% to 9% of the sample. Sequenced input: blood. These receptors were obtained from a woman aged 18 to 35 in good health.

This clonotype has a single count. The chain's CDR3 is CASSGRRLYEQYF. The DNA of the CDR3 is TGTGCCAGCAGTGGTCGCAGACTCTACGAGCAGTACTTC. The gene calls are TRBV27 and TRBJ2-7; D gene ambiguous. CDR3 size: 13 residues. Trimming took 5 bases from V and 3 from J, leaving 11 bases between them. From germline, CDR1 is MNHEY and CDR2 SMNVEV (reference sequence).

The CDR3 protein is CASSPITSGGKLFF. CDR3 sequence (DNA): TGTGCCAGCAGTCCAATCACTAGCGGGGGGAAGCTGTTTTTT. The chain recombines TRBV12-3 or TRBV12-4 with TRBJ2-2; 12 bases match TRBD2. V was pared by 5 bases and J by 12 bases, with 7 bases of the junction left unmatched. The CDR3 length is 14 residues.

This clonotype was found a few times. The V gene is TRBV20-1, the J gene TRBJ2-4, with 11 bases lining up with TRBD2. Germline V gene sequence: CDR1 DFQATT, CDR2 SNEGSKA (reference sequence). V lost 3 bases and J lost 7; bases outside the gene matches: 8. The CDR3 sequence is 15 residues long. The DNA for the CDR3 is TGCAGTGCTAGCGATAGCGGGAGGGTCATGAACATTCAGTACTTC. It translates to CSASDSGRVMNIQYF.

This chain links TRBV7-2 with TRBJ2-7; no firm D call. Germline CDR1 and CDR2: SGHTA and FQGNSA. The CDR3 loop spans 13 amino acids. V was clipped by 5 bases and J by 4 bases, with 12 bases between them. CDR3 sequence reads: CASSPRTMYEQYF. The CDR3 bases are TGTGCCAGCAGCCCCCGGACGATGTACGAGCAGTACTTC. Together with reference TRBV7-2 and TRBJ2-7, the CDR3 gives the full variable domain: GAGVSQSPSNKVTEKGKDVELRCDPISGHTALYWYRQSLGQGLEFLIYFQGNSAPDKSGLPSDRFSAERTGGSVSTLTIQRTQQEDSAVYLCASSPRTMYEQYFGPGTRLTVT.

In this sample, this clonotype turned up a few times. The chain couples TRBV4-1 to TRBJ2-4; D may be TRBD1 or TRBD2 (6 bases each). V shed 1 base and J shed 8 bases, with 18 bases lying between them. Germline V gives CDR1 MGHRA, CDR2 YSYEKL. The length of the CDR3 is 16 residues. CDR3 in DNA: TGCGCCAGCAGCCAAGGAGGGGTGGGGGGCTTGGACATTCAGTACTTC. It is translated as CASSQGGVGGLDIQYF.

With regard to this clonotype: At one of its ends the junction is not consistent with the germline gene, which may arise from a read error. The V and J genes are TRBV7-9 and TRBJ2-1; 10 bases are shared with TRBD1. Germline lookup yields CDR1 SEHNR and CDR2 FQNEAQ (reference sequence). This CDR3 is built from 18 residues. The CDR3 reads CASSRTPAPGQGRNGQFF. The CDR3 bases are TGTGCCAGCAGTCGTACTCCCGCACCGGGACAGGGGAGGAATGGGCAGTTCTTC.